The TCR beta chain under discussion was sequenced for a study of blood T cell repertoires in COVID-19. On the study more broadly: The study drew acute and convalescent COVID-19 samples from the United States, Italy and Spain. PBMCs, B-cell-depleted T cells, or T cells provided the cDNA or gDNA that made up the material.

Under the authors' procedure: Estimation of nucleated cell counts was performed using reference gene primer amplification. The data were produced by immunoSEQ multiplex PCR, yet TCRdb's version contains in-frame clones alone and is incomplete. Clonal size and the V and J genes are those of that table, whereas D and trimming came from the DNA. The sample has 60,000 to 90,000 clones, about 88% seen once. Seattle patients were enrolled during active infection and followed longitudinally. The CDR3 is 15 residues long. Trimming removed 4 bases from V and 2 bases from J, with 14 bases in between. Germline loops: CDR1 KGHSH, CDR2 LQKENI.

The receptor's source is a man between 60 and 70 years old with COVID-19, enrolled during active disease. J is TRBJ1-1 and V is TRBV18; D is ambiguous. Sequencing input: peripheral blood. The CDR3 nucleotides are TGTGCCAGCTCACTCAGCAAGGGAGAAAACACTGAAGCTTTCTTT. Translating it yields CASSLSKGENTEAFF.